The entry that follows covers one T cell receptor (beta chain) sequence. This record belongs to a study of tumor T cells in aggressive B-cell lymphoma. This table comes from immunoSEQ multiplex PCR, and its TCRdb copy is limited to in-frame clones, with some not included. The table has more than 10,000 clones, roughly 91% seen once. The ends were cut back, 4 bases at V and 5 bases at J, with 17 bases in the middle. Germline V lookup: CDR1 MNHEY, CDR2 SMNVEV (reference sequence). The CDR3 is made up of 15 amino acids. This chain links TRBV27 with TRBJ1-2; D ambiguous. The TCR originated in an adult with diffuse large B cell lymphoma. The sample comprised tumor tissue. CDR3 in DNA: TGTGCCAGCAGTTACCTCGGGGAGGCCGGATATGGCTACACCTTC. This codes for CASSYLGEAGYGYTF.